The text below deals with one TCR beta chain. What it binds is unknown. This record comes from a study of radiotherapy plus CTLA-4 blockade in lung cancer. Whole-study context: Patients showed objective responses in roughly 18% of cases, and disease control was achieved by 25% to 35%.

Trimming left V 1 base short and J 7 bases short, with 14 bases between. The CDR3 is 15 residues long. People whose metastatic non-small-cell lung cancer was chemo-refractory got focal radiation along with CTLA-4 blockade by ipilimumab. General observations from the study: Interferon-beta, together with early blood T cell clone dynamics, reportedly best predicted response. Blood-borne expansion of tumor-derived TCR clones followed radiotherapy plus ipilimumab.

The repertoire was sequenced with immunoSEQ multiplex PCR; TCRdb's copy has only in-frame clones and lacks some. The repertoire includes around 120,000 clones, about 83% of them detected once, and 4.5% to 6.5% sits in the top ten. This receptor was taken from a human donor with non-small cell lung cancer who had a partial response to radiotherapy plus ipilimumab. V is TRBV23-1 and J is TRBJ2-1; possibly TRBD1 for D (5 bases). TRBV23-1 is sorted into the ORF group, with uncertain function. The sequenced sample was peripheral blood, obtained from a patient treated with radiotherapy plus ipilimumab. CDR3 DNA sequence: TGCGCCAGCAGTCAATGTCAGGGATCATCGAATGAGCAGTTCTTC. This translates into CASSQCQGSSNEQFF.